The sequence of this T cell receptor beta chain was determined in a study of OX40 agonist ivuxolimab in advanced cancers. V was cut by 7 bases and J by 5 bases, with 18 bases left in between. This CDR3 has 15 amino acids. Germline V gene sequence: CDR1 SEHNR, CDR2 FQNEAQ (reference sequence). Sequencing was performed with immunoSEQ multiplex PCR; in TCRdb, only in-frame clones are kept and a portion is missing. This table holds tens of thousands of clones, 85% found once. Sequenced material: CD4+ or CD8+ T cells sorted from blood, taken in a trial of the OX40 agonist ivuxolimab. The genes are TRBV7-9 and TRBJ1-3; possibly TRBD1 for D (5 bases). The TCR originated in an adult with an advanced solid tumor such as melanoma, head and neck, liver or kidney cancer. DNA for the CDR3: TGTGCCAGCAACAACCCTGGGGGGGTAAGAAACACCATATATTTT. It encodes CASNNPGGVRNTIYF.